The rows below give T cell receptor beta chains drawn from one sample of a study of regulatory T cells in long-lasting Graves disease. MiXCR was run by TCRdb on the multiplex PCR reads, yielding one entry per CDR3 protein. The table has 300,000 to 400,000 distinct CDR3 sequences, around a fifth seen once. The sample was peripheral blood mononuclear cells (PBMCs), taken when the disease was refractory, from a patient treated with antithyroid drugs. These receptors came from a female donor with Graves disease. The CDR3 runs from the conserved cysteine through the conserved F or W. A D gene is named only where the DNA matches it firmly. Clone size appears in some rows only: once, few, many, or a class for an expanded clone.

cdr3_length,v_call,d_call,clone_size,j_call,cdr3_aa,cdr3_nt
18,TRBV12-3/TRBV12-4,-,few,TRBJ1-6,CASRVYRARSSYNSPLHF,TGTGCCAGCCGGGTTTACAGGGCTAGGAGCTCCTATAATTCACCCCTCCACTTT
14,TRBV15,-,few,TRBJ2-2,CATSRDQGSRELFF,TGTGCCACCAGCAGAGATCAAGGGAGTAGGGAGCTGTTTTTT
14,TRBV5-1,-,many,TRBJ1-2,CASSETDEDYGYTF,TGCGCCAGCAGCGAGACGGACGAGGACTATGGCTACACCTTC
15,TRBV4-1,TRBD1,-,TRBJ1-4,CASSQADRVVEKLFF,TGCGCCAGCAGCCAAGCGGACAGGGTAGTGGAAAAACTGTTTTTT
14,TRBV6-2/TRBV6-3,TRBD2,-,TRBJ2-1,CASSRLAAYNEQFF,TGTGCCAGCAGCAGACTAGCGGCCTACAATGAGCAGTTCTTC
15,TRBV6-1,TRBD1,-,TRBJ1-1,CASRAWDRGFTEAFF,TGTGCCAGCAGGGCGTGGGACAGGGGATTTACTGAAGCTTTCTTT
13,TRBV6-1,-,few,TRBJ2-7,CASRVPRSYEQYF,TGTGCCAGCCGGGTCCCTCGTTCCTACGAGCAGTACTTC
17,TRBV5-1,-,-,TRBJ2-7,CASSLAISRSWGDEQYF,TGCGCCAGCAGCTTGGCTATTAGTAGATCGTGGGGCGACGAGCAGTACTTC
15,TRBV18,TRBD1,many,TRBJ1-6,CASSPGQGYNSPLHF,TGTGCCAGCTCACCGGGACAGGGGTATAATTCACCCCTCCACTTT
13,TRBV29-1,-,many,TRBJ1-1,CSVSDGMNTEAFF,TGCAGCGTTTCCGACGGAATGAACACTGAAGCTTTCTTT
15,TRBV19,-,few,TRBJ1-1,CASRWNPRGGTEAFF,TGTGCCAGTCGATGGAACCCGCGGGGTGGCACTGAAGCTTTCTTT
16,TRBV7-2,TRBD1,many,TRBJ2-4,CASSLYSRQGENIQYF,TGTGCCAGCAGCTTATACAGCCGACAGGGCGAAAACATTCAGTACTTC
12,TRBV20-1,-,few,TRBJ2-1,CSARDRAREQFF,TGCAGTGCTAGAGATCGAGCAAGAGAGCAGTTCTTC
13,TRBV2,-,many,TRBJ1-1,CASKDSLNTEAFF,TGTGCCAGCAAAGACAGTCTGAACACTGAAGCTTTCTTT
16,TRBV6-1,-,-,TRBJ2-5,CASSRKAGGDKETQYF,TGTGCCAGCAGTCGAAAGGCGGGCGGGGATAAAGAGACCCAGTACTTC
12,TRBV12-3/TRBV12-4,-,-,TRBJ2-1,CASSLGFKEQFF,TGTGCCAGCAGTCTAGGGTTCAAGGAACAGTTCTTC
12,TRBV3-1,-,-,TRBJ2-1,CASSQRGNEQFF,TGTGCCAGCAGCCAACGCGGAAATGAGCAGTTCTTC
12,TRBV12-3/TRBV12-4,-,many,TRBJ1-1,CASSSRQAEAFF,TGTGCCAGCAGTTCCCGACAGGCTGAAGCTTTCTTT
12,TRBV12-3/TRBV12-4,-,many,TRBJ2-5,CASSPRTRAQYF,TGTGCCAGCAGCCCCAGGACAAGGGCCCAGTACTTC
17,TRBV7-2,TRBD1,few,TRBJ1-6,CASSFLGPTGYNSPLHF,TGTGCCAGCAGCTTCCTTGGCCCGACAGGGTATAATTCACCCCTCCACTTT
14,TRBV28,TRBD1,-,TRBJ2-3,CASTPDRETDTQYF,TGTGCCAGCACCCCCGACAGGGAAACAGATACGCAGTATTTT
14,TRBV29-1,-,-,TRBJ2-5,CSAGKGGARETQYF,TGCAGCGCCGGAAAAGGGGGGGCTAGGGAGACCCAGTACTTC
12,TRBV12-3/TRBV12-4,-,many,TRBJ1-2,CASSPIIYGYTF,TGTGCCAGCAGTCCCATTATCTATGGCTACACCTTC
18,TRBV4-3,-,-,TRBJ1-5,CASSRKPRRLPRGQPQHF,TGCGCCAGCAGCCGCAAGCCCCGGCGGCTCCCTCGAGGACAGCCCCAGCATTTT
15,TRBV20-1,TRBD1,-,TRBJ1-2,CSARAQGSSFYGYAF,TGCAGTGCTAGAGCACAGGGGTCCTCCTTCTATGGCTACGCCTTC
14,TRBV28,-,-,TRBJ2-1,CASSLSGASNEQFF,TGTGCCAGCAGTTTATCGGGAGCAAGCAATGAGCAGTTCTTC
15,TRBV6-1,TRBD1,many,TRBJ1-5,CASSVGQGRNQPQHF,TGTGCCAGCAGTGTGGGACAGGGACGTAATCAGCCCCAGCATTTT
16,TRBV5-4,-,-,TRBJ1-6,CASSLPMIFGKSPLHF,TGTGCCAGCAGCTTGCCCATGATATTTGGGAAGTCACCCCTCCACTTT
15,TRBV4-1,TRBD1,few,TRBJ1-2,CASSQQDRGHYGYTF,TGCGCCAGCAGCCAACAGGACAGGGGGCACTATGGCTACACCTTC
15,TRBV4-2,-,-,TRBJ2-5,CASSQEKARRETQYF,TGTGCCAGCAGCCAAGAAAAGGCAAGGAGAGAGACCCAGTACTTC
16,TRBV12-3/TRBV12-4,TRBD1,-,TRBJ2-1,CASRPQGAVSYNEQFF,TGTGCCAGCAGACCACAGGGGGCGGTGTCCTACAATGAGCAGTTCTTC
16,TRBV5-4,TRBD1,-,TRBJ2-2,CASSRGDRPNTGELFF,TGTGCCAGCAGCCGAGGGGACAGGCCGAACACCGGGGAGCTGTTTTTT
16,TRBV5-8,-,many,TRBJ2-5,CASSREGTSSQETQYF,TGTGCCAGCAGCCGTGAGGGTACAAGCAGCCAAGAGACCCAGTACTTC
15,TRBV10-3,-,-,TRBJ1-1,CAIRTSLTLNTEAFF,TGTGCCATCAGAACCTCTTTAACCTTGAACACTGAAGCTTTCTTT
14,TRBV5-1,TRBD1,-,TRBJ2-7,CASRSGQGGYEQYF,TGCGCCAGCAGGTCGGGACAGGGTGGTTACGAGCAGTACTTC
15,TRBV15,-,-,TRBJ1-1,CATSREDTVNTEAFF,TGTGCCACCAGCAGAGAGGACACGGTGAACACTGAAGCTTTCTTT
16,TRBV11-1,-,many,TRBJ2-5,CASSLEVASVGETQYF,TGTGCCAGCAGCTTAGAGGTCGCTAGCGTCGGGGAGACCCAGTACTTC
15,TRBV11-2,-,many,TRBJ1-1,CASSSLRGFGTEAFF,TGTGCCAGCAGCTCCTTGAGAGGGTTCGGGACTGAAGCTTTCTTT
14,TRBV12-3/TRBV12-4,-,many,TRBJ2-2,CASSLGPNTGELFF,TGTGCCAGCAGTTTGGGCCCGAACACCGGGGAGCTGTTTTTT
14,TRBV29-1,TRBD2,-,TRBJ2-7,CSVDFREGGYEQYF,TGCAGCGTTGACTTCCGGGAGGGCGGCTACGAGCAGTACTTC
13,TRBV27,-,many,TRBJ2-7,CASRRDIAYEQYF,TGTGCCAGCAGACGGGACATTGCCTACGAGCAGTACTTC
14,TRBV2,-,few,TRBJ1-6,CASKVDSYNSPLHF,TGTGCCAGCAAAGTAGACAGTTATAATTCACCCCTCCACTTT
15,TRBV12-3/TRBV12-4,TRBD1,few,TRBJ1-3,CASSLDRLSGNTIYF,TGTGCCAGCAGTTTGGACAGGCTCTCTGGAAACACCATATATTTT
16,TRBV6-5,-,few,TRBJ2-7,CASSYSSRDSLWEQYF,TGTGCCAGCAGTTACTCGAGCCGGGACTCCCTATGGGAGCAGTACTTC
14,TRBV7-2,TRBD1,-,TRBJ2-7,CASSLEGTGREQYF,TGTGCCAGCAGCTTAGAGGGGACAGGGAGGGAACAGTACTTC
15,TRBV6-6,-,-,TRBJ2-7,CASSYSGTPSYEQYF,TGTGCCAGCAGTTACTCGGGCACCCCCTCCTACGAGCAGTACTTC
15,TRBV4-2,-,many,TRBJ1-1,CASSQERRLNTEAFF,TGTGCCAGCAGCCAAGAACGCCGTTTGAACACTGAAGCTTTCTTT
19,TRBV11-2,TRBD2,-,TRBJ2-2,CASSLDRLAGGRYTGELFF,TGTGCCAGCAGCTTAGATCGGCTAGCGGGAGGTCGGTACACCGGGGAGCTGTTTTTT
13,TRBV11-3,-,-,TRBJ2-7,CASSSRTGYEQYF,TGTGCCAGCAGCTCAAGGACGGGTTACGAGCAGTACTTC
14,TRBV5-1,TRBD1,few,TRBJ1-3,CASSLTGYGNTIYF,TGCGCCAGCAGCCTGACAGGGTACGGAAACACCATATATTTT
14,TRBV3-1,-,many,TRBJ1-5,CASSPLQENQPQHF,TGTGCCAGCAGCCCATTACAGGAAAATCAGCCCCAGCATTTT
16,TRBV4-2,TRBD2,-,TRBJ2-7,CASSQVSGRALHEQYF,TGTGCCAGCAGCCAAGTCAGCGGGAGGGCCCTCCACGAGCAGTACTTC
16,TRBV7-9,-,-,TRBJ2-5,CASSLGGGASQETQYF,TGTGCCAGCAGCTTAGGGGGGGGCGCCAGCCAAGAGACCCAGTACTTC
13,TRBV15,-,few,TRBJ2-7,CATSSALSYEQYF,TGTGCCACCAGCAGTGCGTTGAGCTACGAGCAGTACTTC
15,TRBV12-3/TRBV12-4,-,many,TRBJ2-7,CASSFGTGLTYEQYF,TGTGCCAGCAGTTTCGGTACAGGTCTTACCTACGAGCAGTACTTC
11,TRBV7-9,-,many,TRBJ1-1,CASSLRTEAFF,TGTGCCAGCAGCTTAAGGACTGAAGCTTTCTTT
10,TRBV20-1,-,many,TRBJ1-4,CSAQGEKLFF,TGCAGTGCCCAGGGCGAAAAACTGTTTTTT